What follows describes a single T cell receptor (beta chain). As yet, its antigen is unknown. CD45RO-negative, CCR7-selected cells formed the naive CD8 fraction, which excluded terminally differentiated effector memory CD45RA+ cells. TCRdb keeps only in-frame clones here, not all; method: immunoSEQ multiplex PCR. The sample lists approximately 2,200,000 clones, 85% to 95% occurring once. These data belong to a study of shared clonotypes between healthy human individuals. Whole-study findings and limits: Roughly 4.6% of naive CD4 clonotypes were common to several donors.

CDR3 size: 15 residues. Germline values: CDR1 LNHDA, CDR2 SQIVND (reference sequence). V was clipped by 5 bases and J by 3 bases, with 11 bases between them. This receptor was taken from a man between 18 and 35 years old in good health. Some clones in this sample may be carry-over from other donors' samples. The specimen was naive CD8+ T cells from PBMCs. The chain links TRBV19 to TRBJ2-6; a weak D match, TRBD2 (5 bases). The CDR3 nucleotides are TGTGCCAGTAGTTTGGTAGCGTTTGGGGCCAACGTCCTGACTTTC. It yields the protein CASSLVAFGANVLTF. Using reference TRBV19 and TRBJ2-6 for the parts outside the CDR3, the full variable domain is DGGITQSPKYLFRKEGQNVTLSCEQNLNHDAMYWYRQDPGQGLRLIYYSQIVNDFQKGDIAEGYSVSREKKESFPLTVTSAQKNPTAFYLCASSLVAFGANVLTFGAGSRLTVL.